This T cell receptor beta chain was captured by sequencing in a study of cytomegalovirus exposure and HLA in healthy donors. A multiplex PCR was run with 60 Vbeta primers and 13 Jbeta primers. Sequenced by immunoSEQ multiplex PCR; TCRdb stores in-frame clones only, minus some. The sample carries some 150,000 clones, 70% to 85% recorded once. The sample holds a few counts of this clone. Germline CDR1 is ENHRY and CDR2 is SYGVKD. This CDR3 region has 14 residues. After removal of 6 bases from V and 4 bases from J, the junction contained 6 bases not matched to a gene. This cohort consisted of healthy bone marrow donors.

The chain combines TRBV10-3 with TRBJ2-7; the match to TRBD2 covers 10 bases. This sequence was found in a woman between 35 and 50 years old in good health and CMV-seronegative. Sequencing was done on a sample of PBMCs. This CDR3 is CAIRASGSVYEQYF. In DNA form, the CDR3 reads TGTGCCATCAGGGCTAGCGGGAGCGTGTACGAGCAGTACTTC.